The 21 T cell receptor beta chains presented below share a single source sample, sequenced in a study of blood T cell repertoires in COVID-19. Here immunoSEQ multiplex PCR was the method, and the copy in TCRdb shows in-frame clones only, minus some. The sample consists of just under 350,000 clones, 83% of them appearing once. Sequencing was carried out using peripheral blood. These receptors all come from a man younger than 45 with active or convalescent COVID-19.

This clone has only one observation. The gene calls are TRBV7-8 and TRBJ1-2; a weak D match, TRBD1 (6 bases). Germline CDR1 and CDR2: SGHVS and FQNEAQ. V was pared by 1 base and J by 8 bases, with 14 bases between. The CDR3 is 14 amino acids. The CDR3 is CASSLGYRDDGYTF. The CDR3 DNA is TGTGCCAGCAGCTTAGGGTACAGGGATGACGGCTACACCTTC.

The chain links TRBV25-1 to TRBJ2-2; 7 nucleotides match TRBD2. CDR1 MGHDK and CDR2 SYGVNS come from the germline V gene. This CDR3 has 15 residues. The V segment lost 4 bases and the J segment 3 bases; nucleotides outside the gene matches: 5. DNA of the CDR3: TGTGCCAGCAGTGTGCGGGAGATACACACCGGGGAGCTGTTTTTT. Its protein is CASSVREIHTGELFF.

The chain combines TRBV9 with TRBJ2-5, with D perhaps TRBD1 (7 bases). This CDR3 spans 15 amino acids. Germline V lookup: CDR1 SGDLS, CDR2 YYNGEE. V was shortened by 0 bases and J by 1 base, with 10 bases between the two germline ends. The chain's CDR3 is CASSVGQGLQETQYF. CDR3 coding DNA: TGTGCCAGCAGCGTAGGACAGGGACTCCAAGAGACCCAGTACTTC.

The chain links TRBV5-1 to TRBJ1-2; D gene ambiguous. V lost 4 bases, J lost 8 bases, and 15 bases lay in between. The length of the CDR3 is 13 residues. The germline CDR1 and CDR2 sequences are SGHRS and YFSETQ. CDR3 nucleotide sequence: TGCGCCAGCAGCCTTACCTATGGGGAGGGCTACACCTTC. It specifies CASSLTYGEGYTF.

The chain employs TRBV5-1 and TRBJ2-3; D perhaps matches TRBD1 (7 bases). This CDR3 has 16 residues. Germline values: CDR1 SGHRS, CDR2 YFSETQ. V lost 4 bases to trimming and J lost 0 bases, with 15 bases between them. Here the CDR3 reads CASSIETGTSTDTQYF. In DNA, the CDR3 is TGCGCCAGCAGCATAGAGACAGGGACTAGCACAGATACGCAGTATTTT.

J is TRBJ1-2 and V is TRBV29-1, with D perhaps matching TRBD1 (5 bases). Germline V gene data show CDR1 as SQVTM and CDR2 as ANQGSEA. The CDR3 is 14 amino acids. The V and J ends lost 0 bases and 5 bases respectively, with 13 bases between them. Here the CDR3 reads CSVEESGQGYGYTF. CDR3 sequence (DNA): TGCAGCGTTGAAGAGTCGGGTCAGGGTTATGGCTACACCTTC.

This clone has a handful of counts. V usage is TRBV27 and J usage is TRBJ2-1, with D perhaps matching TRBD2 (6 bases). This CDR3 is 13 amino acids long. Trimming shortened V by 6 bases and J by 8 bases, and 14 bases separated the two germline ends. The germline gives CDR1 MNHEY, CDR2 SMNVEV (reference sequence). The chain's CDR3 is CASSLTRSDEQFF. The CDR3 coding sequence is TGTGCCAGCAGCTTGACTAGGTCGGATGAGCAGTTCTTC.

This clone came up once. V is TRBV4-3 and J is TRBJ2-2; 7 positions match TRBD2. Germline V gene lookup returns CDR1 LGHNA and CDR2 YSLEER. J was trimmed by 5 bases and V by 5 bases; bases with no gene match: 8. This CDR3 contains 15 residues. CDR3 sequence (DNA): TGCGCCAGCAGCTTTGAATCGCGGGGGACCGGGGAGCTGTTTTTT. Translating gives CASSFESRGTGELFF.

CDR3 coding DNA: TGTGCCAGCAGCCCCGGTCGGAACACTGAAGCTTTCTTT. Protein sequence: CASSPGRNTEAFF. This rearrangement joins TRBV27 to TRBJ1-1; D is unresolved. V lost 6 bases and J 1 base, leaving 9 bases between the germline ends. CDR1 and CDR2 from the germline V gene are MNHEY and SMNVEV (reference sequence). The CDR3 sequence is 13 residues long.

V gene TRBV15 combines with J gene TRBJ2-5; TRBD2 matches at 9 bases. Germline CDR1 and CDR2: LNHNV and YYDKDF (reference sequence). Trimming took 1 base from V and 5 from J; bases not matched to a gene: 5. The CDR3 length is 15 residues. This CDR3 reads CATSRGAGGPETQYF. Here the CDR3 DNA reads TGTGCCACCAGCAGAGGGGCGGGGGGGCCGGAGACCCAGTACTTC.

The J gene is TRBJ2-7, the V gene TRBV7-3; D is possibly TRBD2 (5 bases). The germline CDR1 and CDR2 sequences are SGHTA and FQGTGA. The length of the CDR3 is 13 residues. Trimming removed 5 bases at V and 6 bases at J, with 14 bases between. The CDR3, as DNA: TGTGCCAGCAGCCGAATACTAGGCGGCGAGCAGTACTTC. The encoded protein is CASSRILGGEQYF.

The sample holds one count of this clone. This chain connects TRBV4-3 to TRBJ2-5; weak D call: TRBD1 (5 bases). CDR3 length: 17 amino acids. Trimming shortened V by 1 base and J by 1 base, and 16 bases separated the two germline ends. CDR1 and CDR2 (germline): LGHNA, YSLEER. The DNA for the CDR3 is TGCGCCAGCAGCCAAGGCGTCCTAGGACAAACCCAAGAGACCCAGTACTTC. It is translated as CASSQGVLGQTQETQYF.

This clone was seen more than once but under ten times. This chain links TRBV7-2 with TRBJ2-7; the D gene is possibly TRBD1 (5 bases). The CDR3 sequence is 14 residues long. Trimming removed 5 bases at V and 3 bases at J, with 14 bases between. Germline lookup yields CDR1 SGHTA and CDR2 FQGNSA. CDR3 in amino acids: CASSPSDTFYEQYF. The CDR3 DNA follows: TGTGCCAGCAGCCCCTCGGACACCTTCTACGAGCAGTACTTC.

Concerning this clone: The sample has other DNA sequences that encode this CDR3 too. This rearrangement joins TRBV9 to TRBJ2-2; 8 bases fit TRBD2. The CDR3 consists of 16 residues. The ends lost 0 bases at V and 1 base at J; junction bases unmatched: 2. In germline, CDR1 is SGDLS, CDR2 YYNGEE. In DNA form, the CDR3 reads TGTGCCAGCAGCGTAGGAACTAGCGGGAACACCGGGGAGCTGTTTTTT. Amino acid sequence: CASSVGTSGNTGELFF. The whole variable domain, remainder taken from reference TRBV9 and TRBJ2-2, is DSGVTQTPKHLITATGQRVTLRCSPRSGDLSVYWYQQSLDQGLQFLIQYYNGEERAKGNILERFSAQQFPDLHSELNLSSLELGDSALYFCASSVGTSGNTGELFFGEGSRLTVL.

The V call is TRBV15, the J call TRBJ1-2; D may be TRBD1 (5 bases). The length of the CDR3 is 13 residues. Per germline, CDR1 LNHNV and CDR2 YYDKDF (reference sequence). Deletions cut 5 bases from V and 8 bases from J, with 15 bases between. CDR3 protein: CATSRTQVEGYTF. The CDR3 bases are TGTGCCACCAGCCGAACACAGGTGGAAGGCTACACCTTC.

The chain recombines TRBV7-9 with TRBJ1-5; D perhaps matches TRBD1 (6 bases). The CDR3 sequence is 13 residues long. V dropped 10 bases and J dropped 6 bases, with 16 bases sitting between them. Per germline, CDR1 SEHNR and CDR2 FQNEAQ (reference sequence). As DNA, the CDR3 is TGTGCCACCCAGGGGCAGCGAAGTCAGCCCCAGCATTTT. This sequence encodes CATQGQRSQPQHF.

The chain is built from TRBV3-1 (or the pseudogene TRBV3-2) and TRBJ1-4; D not resolved. V was trimmed by 1 base and J by 6 bases, leaving 3 bases between them. CDR1 is LGHDT, CDR2 YNNKEL, per germline (reference sequence). The length of the CDR3 is 12 residues. This chain's CDR3 is CASSQGDEKLFF. DNA for the CDR3: TGTGCCAGCAGCCAAGGAGATGAAAAACTGTTTTTT.

CDR3 protein: CASSPLTDYEQYF. CDR3 nucleotides: TGCGCCAGCAGCCCGCTGACAGACTACGAGCAGTACTTC. V usage is TRBV5-1 and J usage is TRBJ2-7; tentatively, D is TRBD1 (5 bases). Trimming left V 4 bases short and J 3 bases short, with 11 bases between. The CDR3 sequence is 13 residues long. Per germline, CDR1 SGHRS and CDR2 YFSETQ.

V gene TRBV24-1 combines with J gene TRBJ2-2, with a possible D match to TRBD2 (6 bases). Deletions cut 5 bases from V and 5 bases from J, with 11 bases between. From germline, CDR1 is KGHDR and CDR2 SFDVKD. The CDR3 consists of 14 residues. CDR3 DNA sequence: TGTGCCACCAGTGCCCTAGGGAGGACCGGGGAGCTGTTTTTT. It yields the protein CATSALGRTGELFF.

The chain joins TRBV3-1 (or the pseudogene TRBV3-2) to TRBJ2-7, with TRBD1 matching 8 bases. This CDR3 comprises 14 residues. Losses at the gene ends were 8 bases for V and 0 bases for J; bases not matched to a gene: 6. Germline V gives CDR1 LGHDT, CDR2 YNNKEL (reference sequence). The CDR3 nucleotides are TGTGCCAGCGGCAGGACAGGGCACTCCTACGAGCAGTACTTC. This gives the protein CASGRTGHSYEQYF.

The gene calls are TRBV6-5 and TRBJ1-5; 8 bases are a match to TRBD1. Trimming cost V 2 bases and J 7 bases; bases outside gene matches: 10. Germline V CDR1 and CDR2: MNHEY, SVGAGI. The CDR3 spans 16 residues. The CDR3 coding sequence is TGTGCCAGCAGTTACCCTCCCCGGACAGGGAACCAGCCCCAGCATTTT. It is translated as CASSYPPRTGNQPQHF.